The source of this T cell receptor beta chain is a study of blood T cell repertoires in COVID-19. The method was immunoSEQ multiplex PCR; TCRdb's version includes in-frame clones alone and lacks a portion of them. The sample consists of 75,000 to 100,000 clones, roughly three quarters of them appearing once. CDR1 LGHDT and CDR2 YNNKEL come from the germline V gene (reference sequence). V lost 0 bases, J lost 6 bases, and 9 bases stayed unmatched. The CDR3 extends over 17 amino acids. The sequencing input was peripheral blood. The chain uses TRBV3-1 (or the pseudogene TRBV3-2) and TRBJ2-5; TRBD2 matches 11 bases. This TCR was sampled from a woman older than 75 with acute or convalescent COVID-19. The CDR3 bases are TGTGCCAGCAGCCAAGAATCGCGGCTAGCGGGGGGCCAGACCCAGTACTTC. Encoded protein: CASSQESRLAGGQTQYF.